Presented here are 18 T cell receptor beta chains from one specimen sequenced in a study of blood T cells in healthy people across ages. It was with a sample-barcoded 5' primer and a J-beta primer mix that a second PCR of roughly 7 to 12 cycles was run. TCRdb re-called the 5' RACE reads through MiXCR, storing one row per CDR3 protein. The sample shows over 1,500,000 distinct CDR3 sequences, approximately 50% of them seen only once. The sequencing sample was made of blood. The receptors were sampled from a woman aged 40 to 50 in good health.

The gene calls are TRBV7-2 and TRBJ1-2, with 8 bases aligning to TRBD1. This CDR3 has 13 amino acids. V trimming: 7 bases; J trimming: 7 bases; junction bases outside the gene matches: 8. Germline V lookup: CDR1 SGHTA, CDR2 FQGNSA. The CDR3 sequence is CASTPDRAGGYTF. The CDR3 DNA is TGTGCCAGCACTCCGGACAGGGCCGGTGGCTACACCTTC.

This clonotype has just one count. This chain links TRBV7-2 with TRBJ2-7, with D unresolved. V was trimmed by 1 base and J by 3 bases, leaving 13 bases between them. The germline CDR1 and CDR2 sequences are SGHTA and FQGNSA. This CDR3 region has 15 residues. The CDR3 reads CASSLGGDGIYEQYF. The CDR3 coding sequence is TGTGCCAGCAGCTTAGGTGGGGATGGTATCTACGAGCAGTACTTC.

This clonotype has only a few counts. V and J are TRBV5-1 and TRBJ2-1; D may be TRBD2 (6 bases). The CDR3 runs 15 residues. Germline V gene sequence: CDR1 SGHRS, CDR2 YFSETQ. Trimming left V 4 bases short and J 6 bases short, with 17 bases between. CDR3 protein: CASSPLGEVRNEQFF. CDR3 in DNA: TGCGCCAGCAGCCCACTGGGGGAGGTCCGCAATGAGCAGTTCTTC.

This clonotype was counted between two and nine times. The chain has TRBV7-2 and TRBJ2-5; 8 bases agree with TRBD1. Germline lookup yields CDR1 SGHTA and CDR2 FQGNSA. V dropped 5 bases and J dropped 2; count of bases not matched to a gene: 7. This CDR3 is 15 amino acids long. The CDR3 coding sequence is TGTGCCAGCAGCGGGCCCGGGACAGGACAAGAGACCCAGTACTTC. It specifies CASSGPGTGQETQYF.

The chain combines TRBV27 with TRBJ2-1; D possibly corresponds to TRBD1 (5 bases). CDR1 MNHEY and CDR2 SMNVEV come from the germline V gene (reference sequence). Between the trimmed V and J ends, which lost 8 bases and 6 bases, there was a span of 14 bases. This CDR3 is built from 13 residues. This chain's CDR3 is CASALGLGNEQFF. The CDR3 DNA sequence: TGTGCCAGCGCCCTGGGGCTAGGCAATGAGCAGTTCTTC.

V and J are TRBV7-2 and TRBJ2-1; the D is unclear. V dropped 0 bases and J dropped 13 bases, with 16 bases sitting between them. Germline V gene data show CDR1 as SGHTA and CDR2 as FQGNSA. The CDR3 sequence is 14 residues long. The CDR3 DNA reads as TGTGCCAGCAGCTTAGCTTGGGGTGCGGAGACCCAGTTCTTC. Amino acids: CASSLAWGAETQFF.

CDR3 in amino acids: CASSPRGTSGVNEQFF. DNA for the CDR3: TGTGCCAGCAGCCCCAGGGGGACTAGCGGGGTGAATGAGCAGTTCTTC. The J gene is TRBJ2-1, the V gene TRBV7-9, with 13 bases fitting TRBD2. The V gene's germline CDR1 is SEHNR and CDR2 FQNEAQ (reference sequence). The CDR3 has 16 residues. V was pared by 5 bases and J by 7 bases, with 8 bases of the junction left unmatched.

This clonotype was counted a few times. The CDR3 protein is CATEKDGGAPTDTQYF. As DNA, the CDR3 is TGTGCCACCGAAAAGGACGGGGGGGCCCCCACAGATACGCAGTATTTT. V and J are TRBV10-3 and TRBJ2-3; 8 bases are shared with TRBD2. In germline, CDR1 is ENHRY, CDR2 SYGVKD. V dropped 10 bases and J dropped 2; count of bases not matched to a gene: 14. This CDR3 is built from 16 residues.

About this clonotype itself: A junction boundary mismatches the germline segment, possibly from a read error. The chain uses TRBV12-3 or TRBV12-4 and TRBJ2-3; D is uncertain. The CDR3 spans 14 residues. The CDR3 nucleotides are TGTGCCAGCAGTACCAGACCACGCACAGATGCGCAGTATTTT. Translated, it gives CASSTRPRTDAQYF.

In its sample, this clonotype was seen a few times. This chain joins TRBV20-1 and TRBJ2-1; TRBD2 matches at 13 bases. This CDR3 is 17 amino acids long. In germline, CDR1 is DFQATT, CDR2 SNEGSKA (reference sequence). Germline trimming cut 1 base from V and 1 base from J; bases unmatched to any gene: 4. CDR3 nucleotide sequence: TGCAGTGCTAGAGTGACTAGCGGGGGGTGGTCCTACAATGAGCAGTTCTTC. It specifies CSARVTSGGWSYNEQFF.

The V call is TRBV7-2, the J call TRBJ2-5; 8 nucleotides align to TRBD2. The tail of the sequence fits TRBJ2-7 better, so the J call may be wrong. This CDR3 is 15 amino acids long. Germline loops: CDR1 SGHTA, CDR2 FQGNSA. The CDR3 sequence is CASSFRAGTSGEQYF. Written as DNA, the CDR3 is TGTGCCAGCAGCTTTAGAGCCGGGACTAGTGGCGAGCAGTACTTC.

This clonotype was detected only a few times. The chain combines TRBV12-3 or TRBV12-4 with TRBJ2-1; TRBD1 matches at 7 bases. The CDR3 has 14 amino acids. J was trimmed by 7 bases and V by 5 bases; bases with no gene match: 8. CDR3 in DNA: TGTGCCAGCAGTAGGGGGCTGGACCTGAATGAGCAGTTCTTC. As protein: CASSRGLDLNEQFF.

This clonotype was counted between two and nine times. This chain connects TRBV3-1 to TRBJ1-2, with 8 bases aligning to TRBD1. With V trimmed by 2 bases and J by 8 bases, 4 bases remained unmatched. Germline CDR1 and CDR2: LGHDT and YNNKEL (reference sequence). The CDR3 extends over 13 amino acids. CDR3 in DNA: TGTGCCAGCAGCCAAAGGACAGGGAACGGCTACACCTTC. It specifies CASSQRTGNGYTF.

The rearrangement joins TRBV4-2 to TRBJ2-3, with 10 positions matching TRBD2. The length of the CDR3 is 17 residues. The germline V gene has CDR1 LGHNA and CDR2 YNFKEQ. V dropped 0 bases and J dropped 2; count of bases not matched to a gene: 5. Written as DNA, the CDR3 is TGTGCCAGCAGCCAAGAACGGCTAGCGGGGGACACAGATACGCAGTATTTT. It translates to CASSQERLAGDTDTQYF.

This clonotype was detected a few times. The rearrangement links TRBV7-2 to TRBJ2-3; maybe TRBD2 (5 bases). The V gene lost 1 base and the J gene lost 5 bases, with 13 bases spanning the gap. Germline loops: CDR1 SGHTA, CDR2 FQGNSA. The CDR3 is 15 amino acids. The CDR3 spells CASSLVFTGIDTQYF. The CDR3 bases are TGTGCCAGCAGCTTAGTCTTCACGGGAATAGATACGCAGTATTTT.

The chain uses TRBV29-1 and TRBJ1-5; TRBD1 might be the D (6 bases). Germline CDR1 reads SQVTM; CDR2 reads ANQGSEA. The V and J ends lost 3 bases and 7 bases respectively, with 22 bases between them. This CDR3 is 16 amino acids long. The CDR3 nucleotides read TGCAGCGTTGACCCCCACAGGGCGCGAGTAAAACAGCCCCAGCATTTT. Residues: CSVDPHRARVKQPQHF. Full variable domain (remainder filled in from reference TRBV29-1 and TRBJ1-5): SAVISQKPSRDICQRGTSLTIQCQVDSQVTMMFWYRQQPGQSLTLIATANQGSEATYESGFVIDKFPISRPNLTFSTLTVSNMSPEDSSIYLCSVDPHRARVKQPQHFGDGTRLSIL.

This clonotype was seen a handful of times. The chain has TRBV12-3 or TRBV12-4 and TRBJ2-7, with 7 bases matching TRBD1. The CDR3 spans 14 residues. After removal of 5 bases from V and 4 bases from J, the junction contained 8 bases not matched to a gene. The CDR3 sequence is CASSPTGRRYEQYF. Written as DNA, the CDR3 is TGTGCCAGCAGTCCGACAGGGCGTAGGTACGAGCAGTACTTC.

The rearrangement links TRBV7-9 to TRBJ1-3; unclear D gene. This CDR3 contains 14 residues. Germline V gene data show CDR1 as SEHNR and CDR2 as FQNEAQ (reference sequence). V lost 5 bases to trimming and J lost 3 bases, with 11 bases between them. The CDR3 nucleotides read TGTGCCAGCAGCCTGGGCGGCTATGGAAACACCATATATTTT. Translation: CASSLGGYGNTIYF.